This TCR beta chain originates from a study of early T cells in non-severe SARS-CoV-2 infection. Background on the study: With bulk RNA from unsorted whole blood as input, sequencing yielded unpaired chains.

Germline values: CDR1 MNHNS, CDR2 SASEGT. Trimming removed 2 bases from V and 10 bases from J, with 12 bases in between. CDR3 size: 13 residues. This clonotype has ten or more counts. Attachment of unique molecular identifiers was made to individual cDNA molecules. TCRdb analysed the 5' RACE reads with MiXCR anew, one entry per CDR3 protein. The sample carries 50,000 to 65,000 distinct CDR3 sequences, 20% recorded once. The receptor was isolated from an adult who was a healthcare worker with PCR-confirmed SARS-CoV-2 infection or an uninfected control (not recorded which). The chain is built from TRBV6-1 and TRBJ2-1; possibly TRBD2 for D (5 bases). The source was whole blood, collected at baseline. The CDR3 DNA is TGTGCCAGCAGTGAAAGTCTGGGAGAGGAGCAGTTCTTC. Translated, it gives CASSESLGEEQFF.